A selection of T cell receptor beta chains follows, all from one sample in a study of cytomegalovirus exposure and HLA in healthy donors. Repertoires were generated with immunoSEQ multiplex PCR, while TCRdb's copy carries only in-frame clones and drops some. The table includes approximately 120,000 clones, about four fifths detected once. The source material was PBMCs. Receptors originate from a young woman in good health and CMV-seronegative. CDR3s include the opening cysteine and the closing phenylalanine or tryptophan. Fields, in order: J gene, clone size, V gene, D gene, CDR3 protein, CDR3 DNA. The D gene is left open where the match is weak. Rows give clone size only sometimes, using once, few, many, or a class for an expanded clone.

J gene: TRBJ2-2; clone size: .; V gene: TRBV5-1; D gene: TRBD2; CDR3 protein: CASRVNLAGLSTGELFF; CDR3 DNA: TGCGCCAGCAGAGTTAATCTAGCGGGCCTTAGCACCGGGGAGCTGTTTTTT
J gene: TRBJ1-2; clone size: .; V gene: TRBV19; D gene: TRBD1; CDR3 protein: CASSIRTGGALNYGYTF; CDR3 DNA: TGTGCCAGTAGTATCCGGACAGGGGGCGCGTTAAACTATGGCTACACCTTC
J gene: TRBJ2-1; clone size: .; V gene: TRBV28; D gene: TRBD2; CDR3 protein: CASIRREAGEQFF; CDR3 DNA: TGTGCCAGCATACGGCGGGAGGCGGGTGAGCAGTTCTTC
J gene: TRBJ2-1; clone size: .; V gene: TRBV5-1; D gene: TRBD2; CDR3 protein: CASSFSGSSYNEQFF; CDR3 DNA: TGCGCCAGCAGCTTTAGCGGGAGCTCCTACAATGAGCAGTTCTTC
J gene: TRBJ2-3; clone size: .; V gene: TRBV30; D gene: .; CDR3 protein: CAWSVGGSSTDTQYF; CDR3 DNA: TGTGCCTGGAGTGTAGGCGGGTCCAGCACAGATACGCAGTATTTT
J gene: TRBJ1-4; clone size: .; V gene: TRBV2; D gene: TRBD1; CDR3 protein: CASGTVYEKLFF; CDR3 DNA: TGTGCCAGCGGGACAGTTTACGAAAAACTGTTTTTT
J gene: TRBJ2-7; clone size: .; V gene: TRBV6-5; D gene: TRBD1; CDR3 protein: CASSYSHRGRTYEQYF; CDR3 DNA: TGTGCCAGCAGTTACTCGCACAGGGGGCGGACCTACGAGCAGTACTTC
J gene: TRBJ2-2; clone size: .; V gene: TRBV5-1; D gene: TRBD2; CDR3 protein: CASSPGASGSLTGELFF; CDR3 DNA: TGCGCCAGCAGCCCGGGGGCTAGCGGGAGTTTAACCGGGGAGCTGTTTTTT
J gene: TRBJ2-3; clone size: .; V gene: TRBV7-9; D gene: TRBD2; CDR3 protein: CASSLQTSSTDTQYF; CDR3 DNA: TGTGCCAGCAGCTTACAGACTAGCAGCACAGATACGCAGTATTTT
J gene: TRBJ2-7; clone size: .; V gene: TRBV2; D gene: TRBD2; CDR3 protein: CASSGGLAQFEQYF; CDR3 DNA: TGTGCCAGCAGTGGGGGACTAGCGCAATTCGAGCAGTACTTC
J gene: TRBJ2-7; clone size: .; V gene: TRBV7-9; D gene: TRBD1; CDR3 protein: CASSLVTGGRYEQYF; CDR3 DNA: TGTGCCAGCAGCTTAGTCACAGGGGGGAGGTACGAGCAGTACTTC
J gene: TRBJ2-3; clone size: .; V gene: TRBV12-2; D gene: .; CDR3 protein: CASRSSTPPFSGSGVDTQYF; CDR3 DNA: TGTGCAAGTCGCTCCTCGACTCCTCCTTTTAGCGGGAGTGGGGTAGATACGCAGTATTTT
J gene: TRBJ2-1; clone size: .; V gene: TRBV13; D gene: TRBD2; CDR3 protein: CASSPYRLAGTYNEQFF; CDR3 DNA: TGTGCCAGCAGCCCATACCGACTAGCGGGCACCTACAATGAGCAGTTCTTC
J gene: TRBJ1-5; clone size: .; V gene: TRBV5-1; D gene: .; CDR3 protein: CASSPDGQGNQPQHF; CDR3 DNA: TGCGCCAGCAGCCCGGACGGTCAGGGTAATCAGCCCCAGCATTTT
J gene: TRBJ2-1; clone size: few; V gene: TRBV27; D gene: .; CDR3 protein: CASSLAGPNNEQFF; CDR3 DNA: TGTGCCAGCAGTTTAGCGGGACCCAACAATGAGCAGTTCTTC
J gene: TRBJ2-1; clone size: .; V gene: TRBV5-5; D gene: .; CDR3 protein: CASSSRDFPVNEQFF; CDR3 DNA: TGTGCCAGCAGCTCCCGGGATTTCCCGGTCAATGAGCAGTTCTTC
J gene: TRBJ2-7; clone size: .; V gene: TRBV5-1; D gene: TRBD1; CDR3 protein: CASSWEPERTGLYEQYF; CDR3 DNA: TGCGCCAGCAGCTGGGAGCCCGAGCGGACAGGACTCTACGAGCAGTACTTC
J gene: TRBJ2-7; clone size: .; V gene: TRBV27; D gene: TRBD2; CDR3 protein: CASSSGGAGVPYEQYF; CDR3 DNA: TGTGCCAGCAGTTCTGGGGGAGCGGGAGTACCCTACGAGCAGTACTTC
J gene: TRBJ2-1; clone size: .; V gene: TRBV5-1; D gene: .; CDR3 protein: CASSLEGVLYNEQFF; CDR3 DNA: TGCGCCAGCAGCCTCGAAGGGGTGCTATACAATGAGCAGTTCTTC
J gene: TRBJ2-1; clone size: few; V gene: TRBV10-1; D gene: .; CDR3 protein: CASSESTARDLYNEQFF; CDR3 DNA: TGCGCCAGCAGTGAGTCGACGGCGCGGGATCTTTACAATGAGCAGTTCTTC
J gene: TRBJ1-1; clone size: .; V gene: TRBV27; D gene: TRBD1; CDR3 protein: CASSHRGEAFF; CDR3 DNA: TGTGCCAGCAGTCACAGGGGTGAAGCTTTCTTT
J gene: TRBJ2-7; clone size: .; V gene: TRBV27; D gene: .; CDR3 protein: CASSGLEGRFPKIGYEQYF; CDR3 DNA: TGTGCCAGCAGTGGCCTGGAGGGGCGCTTCCCAAAAATAGGATACGAGCAGTACTTC
J gene: TRBJ2-1; clone size: once; V gene: TRBV18; D gene: TRBD2; CDR3 protein: CASSPIRLAGGPGEQFF; CDR3 DNA: TGTGCCAGCTCACCGATTAGACTAGCGGGAGGGCCAGGTGAGCAGTTCTTC
J gene: TRBJ1-1; clone size: .; V gene: TRBV29-1; D gene: TRBD1; CDR3 protein: CSVEDRARTEAFF; CDR3 DNA: TGCAGCGTTGAGGACAGGGCGAGGACTGAAGCTTTCTTT